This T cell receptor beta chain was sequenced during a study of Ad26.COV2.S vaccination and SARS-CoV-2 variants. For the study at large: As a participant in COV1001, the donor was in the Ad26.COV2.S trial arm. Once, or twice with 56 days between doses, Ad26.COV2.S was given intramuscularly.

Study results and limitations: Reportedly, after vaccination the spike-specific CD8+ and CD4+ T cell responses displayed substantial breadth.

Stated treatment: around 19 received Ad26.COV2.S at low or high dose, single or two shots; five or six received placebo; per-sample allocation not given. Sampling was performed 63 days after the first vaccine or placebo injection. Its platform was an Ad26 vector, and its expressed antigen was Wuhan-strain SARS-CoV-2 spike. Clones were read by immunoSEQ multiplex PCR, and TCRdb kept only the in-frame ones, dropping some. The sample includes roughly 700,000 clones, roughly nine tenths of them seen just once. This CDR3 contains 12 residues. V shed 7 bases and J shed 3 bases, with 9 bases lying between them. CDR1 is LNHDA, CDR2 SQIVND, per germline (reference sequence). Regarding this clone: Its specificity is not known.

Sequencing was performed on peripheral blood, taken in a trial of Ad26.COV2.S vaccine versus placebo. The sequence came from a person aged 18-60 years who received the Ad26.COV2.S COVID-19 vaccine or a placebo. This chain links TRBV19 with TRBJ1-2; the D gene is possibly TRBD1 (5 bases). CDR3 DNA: TGTGCCAGTAACGTGGGGGACTATGGCTACACCTTC. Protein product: CASNVGDYGYTF.